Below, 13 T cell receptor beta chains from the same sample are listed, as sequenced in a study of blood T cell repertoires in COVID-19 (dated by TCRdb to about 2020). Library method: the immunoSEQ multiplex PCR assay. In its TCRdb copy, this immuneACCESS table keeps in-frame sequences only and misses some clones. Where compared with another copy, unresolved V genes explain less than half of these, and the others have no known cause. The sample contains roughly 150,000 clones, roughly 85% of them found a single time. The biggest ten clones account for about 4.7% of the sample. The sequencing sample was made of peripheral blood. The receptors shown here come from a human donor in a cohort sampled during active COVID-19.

For the CDR3, the DNA is TGTGCCAGCAGCCAAGGCAGGGGGCCGACTAATGAAAAACTGTTTTTT. It encodes CASSQGRGPTNEKLFF. The V call is TRBV3-1 (or the pseudogene TRBV3-2), the J call TRBJ1-4; 8 positions agree with TRBD1. Per the germline V gene, CDR1 is LGHDT and CDR2 is YNNKEL (reference sequence). The CDR3 totals 16 residues. The V segment lost 1 base and the J segment 2 bases; nucleotides outside the gene matches: 3.

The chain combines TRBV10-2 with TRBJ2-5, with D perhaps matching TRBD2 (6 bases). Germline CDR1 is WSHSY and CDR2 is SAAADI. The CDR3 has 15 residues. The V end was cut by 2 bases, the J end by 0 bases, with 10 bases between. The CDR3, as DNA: TGCGCCAGCAGTGAGACACGGGACTACCAAGAGACCCAGTACTTC. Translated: CASSETRDYQETQYF.

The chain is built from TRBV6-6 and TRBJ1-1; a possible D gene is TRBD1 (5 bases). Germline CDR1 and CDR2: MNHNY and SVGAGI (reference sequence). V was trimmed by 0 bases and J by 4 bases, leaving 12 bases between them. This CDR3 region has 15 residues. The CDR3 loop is CASSYSGEGVTEAFF. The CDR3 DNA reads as TGTGCCAGCAGTTACTCAGGTGAAGGGGTCACTGAAGCTTTCTTT.

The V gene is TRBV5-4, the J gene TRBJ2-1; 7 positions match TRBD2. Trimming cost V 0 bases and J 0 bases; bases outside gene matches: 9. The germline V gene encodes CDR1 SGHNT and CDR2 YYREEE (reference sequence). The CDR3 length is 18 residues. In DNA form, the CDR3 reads TGTGCCAGCAGCTTGGGCAAAGCGGGACTCGGCTCCTACAATGAGCAGTTCTTC. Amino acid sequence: CASSLGKAGLGSYNEQFF.

CDR3: CASSLSGGSYEQYF. CDR3 sequence (DNA): TGTGCCAGTAGTCTTTCAGGAGGCTCCTACGAGCAGTACTTC. V usage is TRBV19 and J usage is TRBJ2-7; the D gene is possibly TRBD2 (5 bases). Germline-derived CDR1 and CDR2 are LNHDA and SQIVND (reference sequence). Trimming took off 5 bases at V and 0 bases at J, with 11 bases between the two ends. The CDR3 extends over 14 amino acids.

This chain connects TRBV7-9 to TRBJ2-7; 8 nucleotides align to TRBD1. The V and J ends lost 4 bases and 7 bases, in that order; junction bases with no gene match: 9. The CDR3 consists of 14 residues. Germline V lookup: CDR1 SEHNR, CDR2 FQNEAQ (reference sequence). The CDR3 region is CASSSFLNRGEQYF. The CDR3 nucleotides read TGTGCCAGCAGCTCCTTTTTGAACAGGGGGGAGCAGTACTTC. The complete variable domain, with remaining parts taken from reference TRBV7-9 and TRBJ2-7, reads DTGVSQNPRHKITKRGQNVTFRCDPISEHNRLYWYRQTLGQGPEFLTYFQNEAQLEKSRLLSDRFSAERPKGSFSTLEIQRTEQGDSAMYLCASSSFLNRGEQYFGPGTRLTVT.

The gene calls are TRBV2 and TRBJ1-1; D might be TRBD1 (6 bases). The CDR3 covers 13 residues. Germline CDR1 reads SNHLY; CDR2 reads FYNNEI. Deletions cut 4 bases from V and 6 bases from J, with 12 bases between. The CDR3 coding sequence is TGTGCCAGCAGTGGACAGGTAGGAGCTGAAGCTTTCTTT. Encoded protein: CASSGQVGAEAFF.

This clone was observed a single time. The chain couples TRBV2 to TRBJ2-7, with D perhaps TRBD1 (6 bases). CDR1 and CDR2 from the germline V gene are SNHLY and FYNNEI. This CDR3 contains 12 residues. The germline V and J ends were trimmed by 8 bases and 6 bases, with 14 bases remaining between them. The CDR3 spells CASGAGVREQYF. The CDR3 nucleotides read TGTGCCAGCGGGGCAGGGGTTCGCGAGCAGTACTTC.

CDR3 in amino acids: CASSLSGQASSYEQYF. The CDR3 DNA follows: TGTGCCAGTAGTCTCAGCGGACAGGCGAGCTCCTACGAGCAGTACTTC. The J gene is TRBJ2-7, the V gene TRBV19; 7 nucleotides agree with TRBD1. V gave up 5 bases and J gave up 0 bases; unmatched junction bases: 10. The CDR3 consists of 16 residues. The germline gives CDR1 LNHDA, CDR2 SQIVND (reference sequence).

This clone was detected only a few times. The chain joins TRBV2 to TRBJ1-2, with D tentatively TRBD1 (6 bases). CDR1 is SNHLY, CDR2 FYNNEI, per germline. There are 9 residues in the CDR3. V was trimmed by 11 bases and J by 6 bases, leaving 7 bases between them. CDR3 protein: CAQGNGYTF. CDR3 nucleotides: TGTGCCCAGGGGAATGGCTACACCTTC.

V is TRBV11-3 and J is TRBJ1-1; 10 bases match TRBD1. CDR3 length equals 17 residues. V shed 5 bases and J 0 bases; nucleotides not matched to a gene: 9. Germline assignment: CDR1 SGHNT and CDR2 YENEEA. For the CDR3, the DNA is TGTGCCAGCAGCCCCCGGGACAGGGGCGGCGTGAACACTGAAGCTTTCTTT. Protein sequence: CASSPRDRGGVNTEAFF.

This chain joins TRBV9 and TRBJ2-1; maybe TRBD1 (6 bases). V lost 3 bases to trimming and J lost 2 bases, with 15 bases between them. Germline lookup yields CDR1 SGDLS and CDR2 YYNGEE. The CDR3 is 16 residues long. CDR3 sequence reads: CASSEGVRKPYNEQFF. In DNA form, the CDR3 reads TGTGCCAGCAGCGAGGGGGTAAGGAAACCCTACAATGAGCAGTTCTTC.

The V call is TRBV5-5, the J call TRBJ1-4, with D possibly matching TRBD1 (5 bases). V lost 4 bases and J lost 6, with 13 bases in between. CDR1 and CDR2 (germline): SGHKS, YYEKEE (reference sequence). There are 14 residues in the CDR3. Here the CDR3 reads CASSLDVQDEKLFF. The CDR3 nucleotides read TGTGCCAGCAGCCTTGACGTACAGGATGAAAAACTGTTTTTT.